This TCR beta chain was found in a study of glioma-infiltrating T cells. Study findings and constraints: Non-neoplastic patients had below-expected tissue-blood divergence, while all gliomas exceeded expectation. Tissue and blood shared very few CDR3 sequences.

Amplification of TCR alpha and beta CDR3 regions from RNA used iRepertoire nested multiplex PCR. Tissue mRNA or PBMC total RNA, roughly 85-450 ng, went into one-step reverse transcription and amplification. MiXCR was run by TCRdb on the multiplex PCR reads, yielding one entry per CDR3 protein. The sample contains 45,000 or so distinct CDR3 sequences, around 20% of which appear only once. This clonotype showed up many times. Its antigen is currently unknown. Material: glioma tissue, nonneoplastic brain tissue, or PBMCs (not recorded which). This TCR derives from a human donor with low-grade glioma or glioblastoma, undergoing nonglioma brain surgery, or in good health (not recorded which).

The CDR3 loop is CASSQNPGQGTDTQYF. The CDR3 bases are TGTGCCAGCAGTCAAAACCCCGGACAGGGCACAGATACGCAGTATTTT. The rearrangement links TRBV6-2 or TRBV6-3 to TRBJ2-3, with 7 bases lining up with TRBD1. The CDR3 totals 16 residues. Germline CDR1 is MNHEY and CDR2 is SVGEGT. V gave up 5 bases and J gave up 1 base; unmatched junction bases: 9.